This TCR beta chain was retrieved from a study of cytomegalovirus exposure and HLA in healthy donors. Researchers ran the PCR with 60 Vbeta and 13 Jbeta primers. TCRdb's copy holds only in-frame clones and misses some; the assay was immunoSEQ multiplex PCR. The table has 120,000 or so clones, around 78% seen once. Donors likely had unrecorded immune exposures despite being nominally healthy when sampled. Germline CDR1 reads SGHRS; CDR2 reads YFSETQ. The V gene lost 8 bases and the J gene lost 3 bases, with 11 bases spanning the gap. CDR3 length: 12 amino acids. This clone has just a few counts. Its cognate antigen is unknown. Study-wide results and limits: In a later analysis, TCR beta V- and J-gene trimming showed a link to a missense DCLRE1C variant. Other equally common chains were less clonally expanded than HLA-associated TCR beta chains, a later analysis showed. Being indistinguishable, some V segments were excluded, TRBV6-2 and TRBV6-3 among them.

The chain carries TRBV5-1 and TRBJ1-2; TRBD1 might be the D (5 bases). The receptor's source is a woman aged 25-40 years in good health and CMV-seronegative. Sequencing was done on a sample of PBMCs. The CDR3 loop reads CASAGLDYGYTF. The CDR3, as DNA: TGCGCCAGTGCAGGGTTAGACTATGGCTACACCTTC.